Described below is a single T cell receptor beta chain sequence and its context. This clonotype has a count of ten or more. This receptor's antigen is unknown. No much larger clonotype is one base removed from it; base qualities were not supplied. The instrument given in TCRdb is Illumina NovaSeq 6000. TCRalpha and TCRbeta cDNA libraries were constructed by 5'RACE with constant-segment primers, with sample barcodes and unique molecular identifiers being introduced. RNA was extracted from every sample with Trizol reagent. Libraries were amplified in two PCR steps, with a second sample barcode and Illumina TruSeq adapters added in the second step. Libraries were sequenced on an Illumina NovaSeq with 2 x 150 bp paired-end reads. The authors' pipeline ran thus. With migec v1.2.7, reads were demultiplexed and then collapsed into UMI-guided consensus sequences. Using mixcr v2.1.11, the UMI consensuses were aligned to TRA and TRB V and J templates and assembled into clonotypes. A clonotype was counted as expanded or contracted only when both edgeR and NoisET called the clonotype significant, with the noise models trained on biological replicates. For edgeR calls, the cutoffs were a false discovery rate-adjusted p below 0.01 and a log2 fold-change threshold of 1. As an exploratory analysis of dynamics, PCA with hierarchical clustering was applied to max-normalized trajectories of the 1000 most abundant clonotypes. Separately sequenced CD4+ and CD8+ repertoires were used to assign a CD4 or CD8 phenotype to each responding clone. TCRdb handled the public reads itself, with Q25 trimming in fastp and clone calling in MiXCR, and kept productive beta chains. Entries that share a CDR3 protein sequence are merged under the most common genes and DNA. These V and J calls originate from TCRdb's pipeline instead of the authors' own analysis. This sample gives about 100,000 distinct CDR3 sequences in total; over 8.5% of them show up just once. The ten largest clones add up to about 40% of the sample.

These data are taken from a study of T-cell memory formation after mild COVID-19 (dated by TCRdb to about 2021). In terms of the full investigation: Most TCR sequence clusters were specific to one of the two donors. Two young, previously healthy adult volunteers made up the cohort, one male and one female. In a couple of donors, T-cell clones that expanded and contracted after mild COVID-19 were tracked by sequencing TCRalpha and TCRbeta repertoires over time. Paper-wide results and their limitations: Balanced CD4/CD8 phenotypes were observed for clones contracting from day 15 to 85, whereas a bias towards CD4+ was observed for a second wave of clones expanding from day 15 to 37. Some responding clones were detected in pre-infection memory, suggesting pre-existing cross-reactive memory T cells joined the SARS-CoV-2 response. Contracting CD4+ clones turned up mainly in the CM and EM memory subsets, whereas EMRA was where CD8+ clones were enriched. Whether the second-wave clones peaking on day 37 were SARS-CoV-2 specific was not confirmed. Only a couple of mild cases were covered by the study, and larger cohorts that include severe cases with pre-infection samples were considered necessary.

PBMCs were isolated by Ficoll-Paque density gradient centrifugation. The CDR3 numbers 19 residues from cysteine through phenylalanine. Only the CDR3 DNA is retained, 57 bases long and in frame from the first base. The CDR1 and CDR2 encoded by the germline V gene (reference sequence) are LGHDT and YNNKEL. Trimmed from V: 3 bases; trimmed from J: 2 bases; junction bases lacking a gene match: 8. This receptor chain uses TRBV3-1 and TRBJ1-6, with 12 middle bases fitting TRBD1. The source is a young man who had mild COVID-19 (a few samples of this study predate the infection). The sample titles of this study are shuffled in the database, so cell type and time point are left out; the donor was told from shared clones. Sample: PBMCs or a T cell subset sorted from them (not recorded which). The CDR3 reads CASSHGPGQGATYNSPLHF. The sequenced DNA: TGTGCCAGCAGCCATGGGCCGGGACAGGGGGCGACCTATAATTCACCCCTCCACTTT.